Presented here are 17 T cell receptor beta chains from one specimen sequenced in a study of T cells in Graves' hyperthyroidism and ophthalmopathy. Amplification targeted TCR beta CDR3 regions from RNA transcripts. HTBI primers drove first-round RT-PCR of the TCR CDR3. Each CDR3 protein is one row after TCRdb ran MiXCR on the multiplex PCR reads. The sample yields hundreds of thousands of distinct CDR3 sequences, 18% seen once. Material for sequencing was blood. Receptor source: a woman aged 45-65 years with Graves' hyperthyroidism that later progressed to Graves' ophthalmopathy.

There are a few counts of this clonotype. V is TRBV19 and J is TRBJ1-1; possible D gene TRBD1, 6 bases. Looked up from germline, CDR1 is LNHDA and CDR2 is SQIVND (reference sequence). The length of the CDR3 is 15 residues. V was trimmed by 9 bases and J by 4 bases, leaving 21 bases between them. CDR3 region: CASTPRGLRGTEAFF. CDR3 nucleotide sequence: TGTGCCAGCACCCCCAGGGGCCTCCGGGGCACTGAAGCTTTCTTT.

This clonotype was seen ten or more times. The chain is built from TRBV6-1 and TRBJ1-4; D uncertain. Germline loops: CDR1 MNHNS, CDR2 SASEGT. V was trimmed by 2 bases and J by 8 bases, leaving 12 bases between them. The CDR3 contains 14 residues. CDR3 amino acids: CASSEQQLGEKLFF. CDR3 sequence (DNA): TGTGCCAGCAGTGAACAACAGCTTGGAGAAAAACTGTTTTTT.

The genes are TRBV10-2 and TRBJ2-3, with 9 bases lining up with TRBD1. Trimming at V came to 3 bases and at J to 1 base, leaving 5 bases not matched to a gene. The CDR3 contains 16 residues. CDR1 is WSHSY, CDR2 SAAADI, per germline. CDR3 loop: CASSEGTGSGTDTQYF. In nucleotides, the CDR3 is TGCGCCAGCAGTGAAGGGACAGGGAGCGGCACAGATACGCAGTATTTT.

In its sample, this clonotype was seen many times. The chain combines TRBV15 with TRBJ2-7; D is ambiguous. CDR1 and CDR2 from the germline V gene are LNHNV and YYDKDF (reference sequence). The CDR3 is 15 residues long. The germline V and J ends were trimmed by 0 bases and 5 bases, with 14 bases remaining between them. The CDR3 DNA reads TGTGCCACCAGCAGAGATCGGACCTCGGTCGACGAGCAGTACTTC. It yields the protein CATSRDRTSVDEQYF.

As concerns this clonotype: Since a much larger clone is just one base distant, this may be a read error. The chain recombines TRBV14 with TRBJ2-3, with D unclear. V was pared by 4 bases and J by 2 bases, with 10 bases between. Per the germline V gene, CDR1 is SGHDN and CDR2 is FVKESK. CDR3 size: 14 residues. The CDR3 is CASSRRVNTDTQYF. The CDR3 bases are TGTGCCAGCAGCCGACGGGTTAACACAGATACGCAGTATTTT. The variable domain in full, with the rest retrieved from reference TRBV14 and TRBJ2-3, is EAGVTQFPSHSVIEKGQTVTLRCDPISGHDNLYWYRRVMGKEIKFLLHFVKESKQDESGMPNNRFLAERTGGTYSTLKVQPAELEDSGVYFCASSRRVNTDTQYFGPGTRLTVL.

The gene calls are TRBV19 and TRBJ1-2; 7 nucleotides match TRBD1. This CDR3 is 14 amino acids long. Per the germline V gene, CDR1 is LNHDA and CDR2 is SQIVND (reference sequence). The V gene end was trimmed by 7 bases and the J gene end by 2 bases; junction bases not matched to a gene: 7. The CDR3 loop is CASNTRTGNYGYTF. CDR3 nucleotide sequence: TGTGCCAGTAACACCCGGACAGGCAACTATGGCTACACCTTC.

This clonotype was found many times. The rearrangement uses TRBV11-1 and TRBJ1-1; TRBD1 aligns across 7 bases. The J segment lost 6 bases and the V segment lost 3 bases, leaving 7 bases of the junction unmatched. The CDR3 covers 14 residues. Germline values: CDR1 SGHAT, CDR2 FQDESV (reference sequence). For the CDR3, the DNA is TGTGCCAGCAGCTTCACGACAGGGCGATCTGAAGCTTTCTTT. This sequence encodes CASSFTTGRSEAFF.

V and J are TRBV29-1 and TRBJ2-5, with TRBD1 matching over 10 bases. Germline trimming cut 7 bases from V and 4 bases from J; bases unmatched to any gene: 9. This CDR3 contains 14 residues. Germline V CDR1 and CDR2: SQVTM, ANQGSEA. The CDR3 protein is CSARDRGFSETQYF. In nucleotides, the CDR3 is TGCAGCGCTCGGGACAGGGGTTTTTCAGAGACCCAGTACTTC.

This clonotype turned up a few times. The genes are TRBV6-2 or TRBV6-3 and TRBJ2-3; D uncertain. Germline V lookup: CDR1 MNHEY, CDR2 SVGEGT. The CDR3 covers 13 residues. Trimming took off 7 bases at V and 4 bases at J, with 12 bases between the two ends. This CDR3 is CASTRVGSDTQYF. CDR3 DNA: TGTGCCAGCACCCGAGTAGGGTCAGATACGCAGTATTTT.

This clonotype was seen more than once but under ten times. The V call is TRBV12-3 or TRBV12-4, the J call TRBJ1-3, with TRBD1 matching over 7 bases. V shed 8 bases, J shed 4 bases, and the junction held 8 bases outside the gene matches. CDR3 size: 14 residues. The CDR3 protein is CASPRDSTGNTIYF. The CDR3 region has the DNA TGTGCCAGCCCCCGGGACAGCACAGGAAACACCATATATTTT.

This clonotype was picked up many times. The genes are TRBV6-1 and TRBJ2-5; D gene ambiguous. V was trimmed by 0 bases and J by 1 base, leaving 9 bases between them. This CDR3 region has 15 residues. Germline V gene data show CDR1 as MNHNS and CDR2 as SASEGT. CDR3 sequence reads: CASSEAWQTQETQYF. DNA of the CDR3: TGTGCCAGCAGTGAAGCGTGGCAGACCCAAGAGACCCAGTACTTC.

This clonotype showed up just a few times. The J gene is TRBJ1-1, the V gene TRBV6-1; 7 nucleotides line up with TRBD1. The V gene end was trimmed by 4 bases and the J gene end by 5 bases; junction bases not matched to a gene: 4. Germline V gene lookup returns CDR1 MNHNS and CDR2 SASEGT. The CDR3 covers 13 residues. CDR3 DNA sequence: TGTGCCAGCAGTGGGCTGACAGGGACTGAAGCTTTCTTT. Translation: CASSGLTGTEAFF.

The V gene is TRBV20-1, the J gene TRBJ1-5; possible D gene TRBD1, 5 bases. The CDR3 spans 12 residues. V lost 5 bases and J 5 bases, leaving 10 bases between the germline ends. CDR1 and CDR2 from the germline V gene are DFQATT and SNEGSKA (reference sequence). The CDR3 protein is CSAQGVDQPQHF. DNA for the CDR3: TGCAGTGCTCAAGGGGTAGATCAGCCCCAGCATTTT.

The chain uses TRBV6-2 or TRBV6-3 and TRBJ2-3; 10 bases agree with TRBD2. V lost 5 bases to trimming and J lost 1 base; unmatched junction nucleotides: 9. Germline CDR1 is MNHEY and CDR2 is SVGEGT. The CDR3 spans 17 residues. For the CDR3, the DNA is TGTGCCAGCAGTACCGGGACTAGCGTTTTGGGCACAGATACGCAGTATTTT. Its translation: CASSTGTSVLGTDTQYF.

V and J are TRBV20-1 and TRBJ1-2, with D perhaps matching TRBD1 (6 bases). V shed 2 bases and J shed 5 bases, with 15 bases lying between them. The CDR3 extends over 14 amino acids. Per the germline V gene, CDR1 is DFQATT and CDR2 is SNEGSKA (reference sequence). The CDR3 DNA sequence: TGCAGTGCTAGACTACTACAGGGAGAGTATGGCTACACCTTC. The encoded protein is CSARLLQGEYGYTF.

V usage is TRBV5-1 and J usage is TRBJ1-1, with D hard to call. Germline V lookup: CDR1 SGHRS, CDR2 YFSETQ. V dropped 0 bases and J dropped 0 bases, with 18 bases sitting between them. CDR3 length: 18 residues. The CDR3 DNA is TGCGCCAGCAGCTTGGCCAGAGGCAGATCCCCGATGAACACTGAAGCTTTCTTT. Protein: CASSLARGRSPMNTEAFF.

The chain links TRBV5-1 to TRBJ1-5; 8 nucleotides align to TRBD1. The CDR3 contains 15 residues. Unmatched junction bases numbered 11, after V lost 4 bases and J lost 8 bases. The germline V gene has CDR1 SGHRS and CDR2 YFSETQ. The CDR3 DNA reads TGCGCCAGCAGCCAGGACAGGGCGCGATTAGAGCCCCAGCATTTT. It yields the protein CASSQDRARLEPQHF. The whole variable domain, filled in from reference TRBV5-1 and TRBJ1-5, reads KAGVTQTPRYLIKTRGQQVTLSCSPISGHRSVSWYQQTPGQGLQFLFEYFSETQRNKGNFPGRFSGRQFSNSRSEMNVSTLELGDSALYLCASSQDRARLEPQHFGDGTRLSIL.